The next 26 T cell receptor beta chains were all read from a single sample in a study of blood T cell repertoires in COVID-19. Assay used: immunoSEQ multiplex PCR; TCRdb lists only in-frame clones, some missing. This table holds hundreds of thousands of clones, 85% to 90% found once. The sample consisted of PBMCs or T cells enriched from blood (not recorded which). The receptors were gathered from a woman in her 30s who had recovered from COVID-19.

This chain links TRBV28 with TRBJ2-1, with D unresolved. Germline values: CDR1 MDHEN, CDR2 SYDVKM. V was shortened by 0 bases and J by 7 bases, with 19 bases between the two germline ends. There are 17 residues in the CDR3. The CDR3 DNA reads as TGTGCCAGCAGTTTATGCACAGCCGCCGCCGCTTCTAATGAGCAGTTCTTC. Amino acid sequence: CASSLCTAAAASNEQFF.

The rearrangement links TRBV28 to TRBJ1-3, with TRBD1 matching 8 bases. Germline V CDR1 and CDR2: MDHEN, SYDVKM. V gave up 9 bases and J gave up 6 bases; unmatched junction bases: 10. This CDR3 is built from 14 residues. CDR3 residues: CASTGGSNPNTIYF. The CDR3 DNA is TGTGCCAGTACAGGGGGGTCAAATCCAAACACCATATATTTT.

This chain joins TRBV28 and TRBJ2-7, with D unclear. This CDR3 is 13 amino acids long. Germline V CDR1 and CDR2: MDHEN, SYDVKM. Between the trimmed V and J ends, which lost 6 bases and 0 bases, there was a span of 9 bases. The CDR3 region has the DNA TGTGCCAGCAGGACTTCCTTCTCCTACGAGCAGTACTTC. This translates into CASRTSFSYEQYF.

V is TRBV2 and J is TRBJ1-5; D gene unclear. CDR1 is SNHLY, CDR2 FYNNEI, per germline. The CDR3 runs to 15 residues. Trimming took off 6 bases at V and 2 bases at J, with 14 bases between the two ends. Written as DNA, the CDR3 is TGTGCCAGCAGGGCAAGGGCGGGCGGCAATCAGCCCCAGCATTTT. Its protein is CASRARAGGNQPQHF.

V usage is TRBV4-1 and J usage is TRBJ2-1, with 7 bases identical to TRBD2. The V segment lost 4 bases and the J segment 8 bases; nucleotides outside the gene matches: 11. The germline V gene has CDR1 MGHRA and CDR2 YSYEKL. The CDR3 loop spans 15 amino acids. The CDR3 nucleotides read TGCGCCAGCAGCCGCCCTAGCGGCGGTCTCGATGAGCAGTTCTTC. Amino acid sequence: CASSRPSGGLDEQFF.

The chain has TRBV30 and TRBJ2-1; possibly TRBD2 for D (6 bases). Germline V lookup: CDR1 GTSNPN, CDR2 SVGIG (reference sequence). CDR3 size: 11 residues. V gave up 2 bases and J gave up 15 bases, with 14 bases separating them. CDR3 in DNA: TGTGCCTGGAGTATCGGGGGATCAGGGTTCTTC. This codes for CAWSIGGSGFF.

The rearrangement links TRBV7-8 to TRBJ2-6; D remains ambiguous. Germline assignment: CDR1 SGHVS and CDR2 FQNEAQ. V was trimmed by 3 bases and J by 0 bases, leaving 12 bases between them. The CDR3 loop spans 17 amino acids. The chain's CDR3 is CASSLRLVSSGANVLTF. DNA for the CDR3: TGTGCCAGCAGCTTGAGGTTGGTTTCCTCTGGGGCCAACGTCCTGACTTTC.

This chain connects TRBV28 to TRBJ2-1; 7 bases agree with TRBD2. Germline trimming cut 10 bases from V and 4 bases from J; bases unmatched to any gene: 13. CDR3 length: 15 amino acids. Germline CDR1 reads MDHEN; CDR2 reads SYDVKM. CDR3 nucleotides: TGTGCCACCCTGCCACGTAGCGGGCCGTACAATGAGCAGTTCTTC. Encoded protein: CATLPRSGPYNEQFF.

The chain has TRBV4-2 and TRBJ2-5; the match to TRBD2 covers 12 bases. Germline trimming cut 4 bases from V and 2 bases from J; bases unmatched to any gene: 8. The CDR3 sequence is 17 residues long. Germline-derived CDR1 and CDR2 are LGHNA and YNFKEQ. This chain's CDR3 is CASSPRLAGVYQETQYF. In DNA, the CDR3 is TGTGCCAGCAGCCCCCGACTAGCGGGAGTGTATCAAGAGACCCAGTACTTC.

In nucleotides, the CDR3 is TGTGCCAGCAGCCAAGTGGAAGGGGCCAACTCTGGAAACACCATATATTTT. It specifies CASSQVEGANSGNTIYF. V usage is TRBV4-2 and J usage is TRBJ1-3; a possible D gene is TRBD1 (5 bases). The CDR3 length is 17 residues. CDR1 and CDR2 (germline): LGHNA, YNFKEQ. Trimming took off 1 base at V and 0 bases at J, with 13 bases between the two ends.

The table lists this clone with a count of one. The chain carries TRBV5-1 and TRBJ2-7, with TRBD1 matching 10 bases. This CDR3 is 14 amino acids long. Trimming at V came to 0 bases and at J to 6 bases, leaving 3 bases not matched to a gene. In germline, CDR1 is SGHRS, CDR2 YFSETQ. Here the CDR3 reads CASSLDGTGVEQYF. In DNA, the CDR3 is TGCGCCAGCAGCTTGGATGGGACAGGGGTCGAGCAGTACTTC.

The chain recombines TRBV5-1 with TRBJ1-2; 11 bases map to TRBD1. Germline V gives CDR1 SGHRS, CDR2 YFSETQ. V trimming: 0 bases; J trimming: 7 bases; junction bases outside the gene matches: 5. This CDR3 spans 15 amino acids. The CDR3 bases are TGCGCCAGCAGCTTGGAGGGACAGGGGGTTGGTGGCTACACCTTC. Encoded protein: CASSLEGQGVGGYTF.

The CDR3, as DNA: TGTGCCAGCAGCTACTACAGGGGGCGGTCTGGAAATGAAAAACTGTTTTTT. Translated, it gives CASSYYRGRSGNEKLFF. The chain employs TRBV11-2 and TRBJ1-4; 9 bases match TRBD1. Germline V gene lookup returns CDR1 SGHAT and CDR2 FQNNGV. This CDR3 has 17 residues. Trimming cost V 4 bases and J 5 bases; bases outside gene matches: 11.

This sequence joins TRBV9 and TRBJ1-2, with D uncertain. Trimming removed 2 bases at V and 0 bases at J, with 8 bases between. The germline V gene encodes CDR1 SGDLS and CDR2 YYNGEE. CDR3 length: 14 amino acids. CDR3 bases: TGTGCCAGCAGCGTGGGAGAAGCTAACTATGGCTACACCTTC. Its translation is CASSVGEANYGYTF.

The rearrangement joins TRBV24-1 to TRBJ2-1, with a weak D call TRBD1 (5 bases). V lost 0 bases to trimming and J lost 8 bases, with 7 bases between them. This CDR3 has 13 residues. In germline, CDR1 is KGHDR, CDR2 SFDVKD. The CDR3 sequence: CATSDLQGYEQFF. CDR3 sequence (DNA): TGTGCCACCAGTGATTTGCAGGGCTATGAGCAGTTCTTC.

A few counts support this clone. This rearrangement joins TRBV28 to TRBJ1-2; D is undetermined. CDR3 length: 12 amino acids. CDR1 is MDHEN and CDR2 is SYDVKM in the germline V gene. Trimming shortened V by 3 bases and J by 8 bases, and 10 bases separated the two germline ends. The CDR3, as DNA: TGTGCCAGCAGTTTTTACGGAGGAGGCTACACCTTC. Translating gives CASSFYGGGYTF.

The chain joins TRBV5-8 to TRBJ2-5; a weak D match, TRBD1 (5 bases). Germline lookup yields CDR1 SGHTS and CDR2 YDEGEE. The CDR3 extends over 14 amino acids. V was trimmed by 1 base and J by 0 bases, leaving 7 bases between them. CDR3 DNA: TGTGCCAGCAGCTTGAAGGGGTACCAAGAGACCCAGTACTTC. Translation gives CASSLKGYQETQYF.

The chain is built from TRBV7-2 and TRBJ2-1, with 12 bases identical to TRBD2. Per the germline V gene, CDR1 is SGHTA and CDR2 is FQGNSA. The CDR3 totals 13 residues. J was trimmed by 6 bases and V by 8 bases; bases with no gene match: 2. The CDR3: CASGTSGLNEQFF. The CDR3 DNA sequence: TGTGCCAGCGGGACTAGCGGGCTCAATGAGCAGTTCTTC.

The rearrangement uses TRBV10-3 and TRBJ1-1, with D perhaps matching TRBD1 (5 bases). Deletions cut 1 base from V and 1 base from J, with 7 bases between. The CDR3 length is 14 residues. Germline CDR1 and CDR2: ENHRY and SYGVKD. Here the CDR3 DNA reads TGTGCCATCAGTGAGTTGCAGGGGAACACTGAAGCTTTCTTT. Translating it yields CAISELQGNTEAFF.

The chain is built from TRBV5-1 and TRBJ2-3; tentative D call: TRBD1 (5 bases). CDR1 is SGHRS, CDR2 YFSETQ, per germline. The length of the CDR3 is 16 residues. Deletions cut 0 bases from V and 4 bases from J, with 15 bases between. In DNA form, the CDR3 reads TGCGCCAGCAGCTTGGTGTCAGGGAATGGAGCAGATACGCAGTATTTT. This encodes CASSLVSGNGADTQYF.

The chain recombines TRBV9 with TRBJ1-1; 11 positions agree with TRBD1. V lost 4 bases, J lost 5 bases, and 4 bases stayed unmatched. Germline V lookup: CDR1 SGDLS, CDR2 YYNGEE. The CDR3 runs to 14 residues. Here the CDR3 DNA reads TGTGCCAGCAGCCCTGGGACAGGGGGGACTGAAGCTTTCTTT. Protein: CASSPGTGGTEAFF.

The gene calls are TRBV28 and TRBJ1-1, with a tentative D call TRBD1 (5 bases). Trimming took off 4 bases at V and 0 bases at J, with 12 bases between the two ends. The CDR3 has 15 amino acids. Germline CDR1 is MDHEN and CDR2 is SYDVKM. CDR3 sequence (DNA): TGTGCCAGCAGTTCGGAGGGGAGGCTGAACACTGAAGCTTTCTTT. Encoded protein: CASSSEGRLNTEAFF.

V is TRBV29-1 and J is TRBJ1-4; no clear D. V lost 5 bases and J lost 8, with 18 bases in between. Germline CDR1 SQVTM, CDR2 ANQGSEA. The CDR3 is made up of 14 amino acids. The CDR3 is CSVSGVESSEKLFF. The CDR3, as DNA: TGCAGCGTTTCCGGGGTTGAATCGAGCGAAAAACTGTTTTTT.

Regarding this clone: The junction differs from germline at one of its ends, possibly a read error. This rearrangement joins TRBV4-3 to TRBJ2-1; 10 bases fit TRBD2. The germline CDR1 and CDR2 sequences are LGHNA and YSLEER. CDR3 size: 14 residues. The DNA of the CDR3 is TGCGCCAGCAGCCAAAGGATAGCGGGAGGAAACAGTGTCTTC. Residues: CASSQRIAGGNSVF.

This clone turned up a few times. V and J are TRBV9 and TRBJ1-1, with unresolved D. Germline V CDR1 and CDR2: SGDLS, YYNGEE. Trimming removed 4 bases from V and 1 base from J, with 8 bases in between. The CDR3 consists of 13 residues. The CDR3 protein is CASSKGGNTEAFF. CDR3 bases: TGTGCCAGCAGCAAAGGAGGGAACACTGAAGCTTTCTTT.

V is TRBV25-1 and J is TRBJ2-7; perhaps TRBD1 as D (6 bases). V lost 5 bases, J lost 5 bases, and 19 bases lay in between. This CDR3 contains 15 residues. The germline CDR1 and CDR2 sequences are MGHDK and SYGVNS. CDR3 residues: CASSTGSGGLDEQYF. CDR3 nucleotides: TGTGCCAGCAGTACAGGGAGTGGAGGACTCGACGAGCAGTACTTC.